The following is a TCR beta chain sequence with its context. What it recognizes is unknown. The data were obtained in a study of tumor and adjacent non-tumor tissue in lung cancer. Study at large: Stage I to III disease affected 10 men and 5 women aged about 31 to 85. Study outcomes and limitations: Higher tumor TCR diversity was associated with shorter survival.

TCRbeta libraries were built with three rounds of nested PCR, modified from ARM-PCR. TCRdb independently ran MiXCR on the multiplex PCR reads; one entry per CDR3 protein. The sample has roughly 82,000 distinct CDR3 sequences; more than 75% are singletons. CDR3 length: 14 amino acids. Germline CDR1 reads DFQATT; CDR2 reads SNEGSKA (reference sequence). Trimming removed 3 bases from V and 4 bases from J, with 13 bases in between. RNA was extracted from bulk tissue without any cell sorting. More than 3 cm separated this lung sample from the edge of the tumor. The chain carries TRBV20-1 and TRBJ2-1; D not certain. This TCR derives from a woman between 45 and 60 years old with non-small cell lung cancer. Sequenced material: distant non-tumor lung tissue. The CDR3 DNA reads as TGCAGTGCTAGGTCAAGCGAGGAATACAATGAGCAGTTCTTC. It specifies CSARSSEEYNEQFF.